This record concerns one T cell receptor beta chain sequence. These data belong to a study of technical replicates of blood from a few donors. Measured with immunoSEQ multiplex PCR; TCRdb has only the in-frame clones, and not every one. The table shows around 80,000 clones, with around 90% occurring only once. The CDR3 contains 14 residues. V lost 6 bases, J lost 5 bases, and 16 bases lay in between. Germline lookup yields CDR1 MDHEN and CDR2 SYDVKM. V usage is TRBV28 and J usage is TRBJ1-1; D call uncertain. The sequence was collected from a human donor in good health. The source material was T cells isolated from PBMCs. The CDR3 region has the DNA TGTGCCAGCAGCCTGGTCCTGACGGGTACTGAAGCTTTCTTT. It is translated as CASSLVLTGTEAFF. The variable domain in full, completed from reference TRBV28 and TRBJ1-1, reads DVKVTQSSRYLVKRTGEKVFLECVQDMDHENMFWYRQDPGLGLRLIYFSYDVKMKEKGDIPEGYSVSREKKERFSLILESASTNQTSMYLCASSLVLTGTEAFFGQGTRLTVV.